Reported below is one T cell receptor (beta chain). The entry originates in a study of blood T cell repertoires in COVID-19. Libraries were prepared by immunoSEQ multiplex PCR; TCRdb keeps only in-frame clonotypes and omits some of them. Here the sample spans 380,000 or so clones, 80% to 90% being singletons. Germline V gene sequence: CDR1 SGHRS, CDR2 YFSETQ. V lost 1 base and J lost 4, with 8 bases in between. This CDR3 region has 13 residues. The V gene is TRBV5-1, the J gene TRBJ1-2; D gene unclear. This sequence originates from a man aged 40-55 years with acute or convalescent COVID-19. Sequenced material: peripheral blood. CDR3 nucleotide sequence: TGCGCCAGCAGCTTGTGGCCCATCTATGGCTACACCTTC. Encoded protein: CASSLWPIYGYTF.